Listed here is a single TCR beta chain. The antigen is unknown. Noted time point: cycle 4 day 1 (C4D1), after 6 weeks of nivolumab. Every patient was affected by relapse after autologous stem cell transplantation, while exposure to brentuximab vedotin was not uniform. The germline gives CDR1 LNHDA, CDR2 SQIVND (reference sequence). The CDR3 consists of 15 residues. The V end was cut by 2 bases, the J end by 4 bases, with 14 bases between. This sample is drawn from a study of PD-1 blockade in classical Hodgkin lymphoma. General study points: It was reported that newly diagnosed patients had less baseline TCR diversity than healthy donors. Factors driving the repertoire differences, possibly disease activity or prior therapy, remain undefined. Complete responders entered with baseline diversity on par with newly diagnosed patients, the results showed.

Only in-frame clones appear in the TCRdb table, and some are missing; sequencing was by immunoSEQ multiplex PCR. Among 40,000 to 55,000 clones listed, 70% to 80% were seen once. V is TRBV19 and J is TRBJ1-2; D unclear. This specimen was peripheral blood mononuclear cells (PBMCs), taken before the fourth cycle of nivolumab. This TCR was sampled from a human donor with classical Hodgkin lymphoma. The CDR3 DNA is TGTGCCAGTAGTATAATGGGGATACGGGGCTATGGCTACACCTTC. Residues: CASSIMGIRGYGYTF.